This T cell receptor beta chain was found in a study of blood T cell repertoires in COVID-19. Across the study: The samples span acute and convalescent COVID-19 from the United States, Italy and Spain. Sample material is recorded as cDNA or gDNA derived from T cells, B-cell-depleted T cells, or PBMCs.

Per the authors' pipeline: For nucleated cells, counts were estimated from reference gene primer amplification. Repertoires were generated with immunoSEQ multiplex PCR, while TCRdb's copy carries only in-frame clones and drops some. The V and J calls and clone size are taken from that table; D and trimming were inferred from the DNA. The sample has 250,000 or so clones; 88% are singletons. CDR3 length: 17 residues. V was clipped by 2 bases and J by 4 bases, with 17 bases between them. Looked up from germline, CDR1 is ENHRY and CDR2 is SYGVKD. This clonotype originated in a woman between 40 and 50 years old who had recovered from COVID-19. The J gene is TRBJ2-2, the V gene TRBV10-3; a possible D gene is TRBD1 (6 bases). Material for sequencing was peripheral blood. The CDR3 bases are TGTGCCATCAGTGAGACCGCCCAGACAGGCCCCACCGGGGAGCTGTTTTTT. Its protein is CAISETAQTGPTGELFF.